The 25 T cell receptor beta chains below come from one sample, sequenced in a study of blood T cell repertoires in COVID-19. TCRdb keeps only in-frame clones here, not all; method: immunoSEQ multiplex PCR. The top ten clones hold roughly 2.9% of a sample with 300,000 to 400,000 clones, under 90% of them seen once. The sequencing input was peripheral blood. The receptors here all came from a woman aged 30 to 39 with COVID-19, enrolled during active disease.

This clone was recorded once. The rearrangement uses TRBV11-2 and TRBJ2-1; 12 bases are a match to TRBD2. There are 15 residues in the CDR3. Germline assignment: CDR1 SGHAT and CDR2 FQNNGV. With V trimmed by 2 bases and J by 11 bases, 7 bases remained unmatched. The CDR3 DNA is TGTGCCAGCAGCTTATCTAGCGGGAGGGCTCCCCAGCAGTTCTTC. It yields the protein CASSLSSGRAPQQFF.

The gene calls are TRBV6-5 and TRBJ2-2, with D possibly matching TRBD2 (5 bases). This CDR3 is built from 15 residues. Germline V lookup: CDR1 MNHEY, CDR2 SVGAGI. With 6 bases removed from V and 6 bases from J, the gap between germline ends came to 17 bases. The CDR3 DNA is TGTGCCAGCAGGAGACCGGGGTCCGTGGCCGGGGAGCTGTTTTTT. Translating gives CASRRPGSVAGELFF.

This clone was detected many times. The chain carries TRBV27 and TRBJ1-5; 9 bases agree with TRBD1. Germline V gene sequence: CDR1 MNHEY, CDR2 SMNVEV (reference sequence). There are 15 residues in the CDR3. V was pared by 6 bases and J by 1 base, with 4 bases of the junction left unmatched. Here the CDR3 reads CASRPQGASNQPQHF. The CDR3 DNA follows: TGTGCCAGCAGACCACAGGGGGCCAGCAATCAGCCCCAGCATTTT.

The gene calls are TRBV5-6 and TRBJ1-1; TRBD1 aligns across 10 bases. There are 17 residues in the CDR3. The V and J ends lost 0 bases and 1 base, in that order; junction bases with no gene match: 6. Germline CDR1 SGHDT, CDR2 YYEEEE. The CDR3 reads CASSLDGTGAPNTEAFF. As DNA, the CDR3 is TGTGCCAGCAGCTTGGATGGGACAGGGGCCCCGAACACTGAAGCTTTCTTT.

The chain links TRBV7-9 to TRBJ1-2; a possible D gene is TRBD1 (5 bases). The germline V gene has CDR1 SEHNR and CDR2 FQNEAQ (reference sequence). This CDR3 contains 17 residues. The germline V and J ends were trimmed by 3 bases and 6 bases, with 23 bases remaining between them. The CDR3 spells CASSFIRVQNLIDGYTF. The CDR3 DNA sequence: TGTGCCAGCAGCTTCATCAGGGTTCAGAATCTCATAGATGGCTACACCTTC.

This CDR3 is CASTSFGTGDGYGYTF. The CDR3 DNA is TGTGCCAGTACCTCATTTGGGACAGGTGATGGGTATGGCTACACCTTC. This chain connects TRBV19 to TRBJ1-2; 8 bases fit TRBD1. V lost 7 bases, J lost 5 bases, and 15 bases stayed unmatched. The CDR3 totals 16 residues. CDR1 and CDR2 from the germline V gene are LNHDA and SQIVND (reference sequence). Drawing the rest from reference TRBV19 and TRBJ1-2, the complete variable domain is DGGITQSPKYLFRKEGQNVTLSCEQNLNHDAMYWYRQDPGQGLRLIYYSQIVNDFQKGDIAEGYSVSREKKESFPLTVTSAQKNPTAFYLCASTSFGTGDGYGYTFGSGTRLTVV.

This sequence joins TRBV5-4 and TRBJ2-7; the match to TRBD1 covers 8 bases. Trimming cost V 4 bases and J 2 bases; bases outside gene matches: 8. CDR1 and CDR2 (germline): SGHNT, YYREEE (reference sequence). CDR3 size: 15 residues. The CDR3 nucleotides are TGTGCCAGCAGCCTAGGACAGGGAATAACCTACGAGCAGTACTTC. As protein: CASSLGQGITYEQYF.

The chain carries TRBV9 and TRBJ2-5, with 7 positions matching TRBD1. The CDR3 totals 14 residues. CDR1 and CDR2 from the germline V gene are SGDLS and YYNGEE. J lost 4 bases, V lost 0 bases, and 3 bases had no gene match. The CDR3 is CASSVVDRAETQYF. In nucleotides, the CDR3 is TGTGCCAGCAGCGTAGTCGACAGGGCAGAGACCCAGTACTTC.

The genes are TRBV9 and TRBJ2-7; D is unclear. V lost 1 base and J 4 bases, leaving 12 bases between the germline ends. This CDR3 has 14 residues. Per germline, CDR1 SGDLS and CDR2 YYNGEE. The CDR3 here is CASSVSSVQYEQYF. DNA for the CDR3: TGTGCCAGCAGCGTAAGTTCAGTTCAGTACGAGCAGTACTTC.

On this clone itself: A junction boundary mismatches the germline segment, possibly from a read error. V and J are TRBV6-5 and TRBJ2-1; tentative D call: TRBD2 (6 bases). Germline V gives CDR1 MNHEY, CDR2 SVGAGI. The CDR3 is 14 amino acids. The CDR3 here is CASAPASSYGEAVF. CDR3 DNA: TGTGCCAGCGCACCTGCCAGCAGTTACGGGGAGGCGGTCTTC.

This clone was counted a single time. The chain uses TRBV5-4 and TRBJ2-2, with 10 bases matching TRBD2. Germline V gene data show CDR1 as SGHNT and CDR2 as YYREEE (reference sequence). With V trimmed by 1 base and J by 2 bases, 11 bases remained unmatched. The CDR3 runs to 19 residues. In DNA, the CDR3 is TGTGCCAGCAGCTTGCGCCCTTTTACTAGCGGGACTAACACCGGGGAGCTGTTTTTT. This translates into CASSLRPFTSGTNTGELFF.

This clone was picked up one time. V gene TRBV30 combines with J gene TRBJ2-1; tentatively, D is TRBD2 (5 bases). Germline CDR1 GTSNPN, CDR2 SVGIG (reference sequence). Trimming removed 0 bases from V and 2 bases from J, with 17 bases in between. The CDR3 has 17 residues. In DNA form, the CDR3 reads TGTGCCTGGAGTGTACTAGTCGGCATGCGAGCCTACAATGAGCAGTTCTTC. It yields the protein CAWSVLVGMRAYNEQFF.

This chain joins TRBV5-4 and TRBJ1-1; a possible D gene is TRBD1 (6 bases). Germline V gives CDR1 SGHNT, CDR2 YYREEE (reference sequence). The V end lost 7 bases, the J end lost 0 bases, and 16 bases lay between the germline ends. The CDR3 runs to 15 residues. The CDR3 DNA follows: TGTGCCAGCCTTTCCCAACAGGGCATGAACACTGAAGCTTTCTTT. Its protein product is CASLSQQGMNTEAFF.

The rearrangement uses TRBV30 and TRBJ2-7; TRBD1 matches 7 bases. Germline lookup yields CDR1 GTSNPN and CDR2 SVGIG (reference sequence). J lost 0 bases, V lost 2 bases, and 4 bases had no gene match. The CDR3 contains 14 residues. CDR3: CAWSWDSRSYEQYF. The DNA of the CDR3 is TGTGCCTGGAGTTGGGACAGCCGCTCCTACGAGCAGTACTTC.

The chain carries TRBV27 and TRBJ1-6; tentative D call: TRBD1 (5 bases). This CDR3 region has 15 residues. V was shortened by 4 bases and J by 6 bases, with 13 bases between the two germline ends. Germline lookup yields CDR1 MNHEY and CDR2 SMNVEV (reference sequence). CDR3 sequence reads: CASSSLYDSNSPLHF. CDR3 DNA sequence: TGTGCCAGCAGTTCCTTGTACGACAGTAATTCACCCCTCCACTTT.

This chain uses TRBV21-1 with TRBJ2-5; the D segment call TRBD1 is taken from the table without a DNA check. TRBV21-1 counts as a pseudogene. CDR3 size: 11 residues. The CDR3 coding sequence is TGTGCCAGGACAGTCCAAGAGACCCAGTACTTC. Amino acid sequence: CARTVQETQYF.

This sequence joins TRBV28 and TRBJ1-4; 8 nucleotides agree with TRBD1. Losses at the gene ends were 1 base for V and 7 bases for J; bases not matched to a gene: 8. The CDR3 totals 16 residues. CDR1 is MDHEN, CDR2 SYDVKM, per germline. The CDR3 spells CASSLSLGTGTEKLFF. The CDR3 coding sequence is TGTGCCAGCAGTTTATCTTTAGGGACAGGCACTGAAAAACTGTTTTTT. The variable domain in full, with the rest retrieved from reference TRBV28 and TRBJ1-4, is DVKVTQSSRYLVKRTGEKVFLECVQDMDHENMFWYRQDPGLGLRLIYFSYDVKMKEKGDIPEGYSVSREKKERFSLILESASTNQTSMYLCASSLSLGTGTEKLFFGSGTQLSVL.

The chain joins TRBV28 to TRBJ1-2; D possibly corresponds to TRBD1 (6 bases). The ends were cut back, 11 bases at V and 6 bases at J, with 16 bases in the middle. The length of the CDR3 is 12 residues. The germline CDR1 and CDR2 sequences are MDHEN and SYDVKM. The CDR3 DNA follows: TGTGCCGCCTCTGAGGGGGAGAATGGCTACACCTTC. The encoded protein is CAASEGENGYTF.

The chain combines TRBV9 with TRBJ2-1; TRBD1 is a possible D gene (6 bases). V shed 1 base and J shed 5 bases, with 10 bases lying between them. The germline gives CDR1 SGDLS, CDR2 YYNGEE. The CDR3 spans 14 residues. The CDR3 bases are TGTGCCAGCAGCGTATTGGGACAAAACAATGAGCAGTTCTTC. Translation gives CASSVLGQNNEQFF. Full variable domain (rest looked up from reference TRBV9 and TRBJ2-1): DSGVTQTPKHLITATGQRVTLRCSPRSGDLSVYWYQQSLDQGLQFLIQYYNGEERAKGNILERFSAQQFPDLHSELNLSSLELGDSALYFCASSVLGQNNEQFFGPGTRLTVL.

This sequence joins TRBV11-2 and TRBJ1-2; maybe TRBD1 (5 bases). This CDR3 spans 13 amino acids. Germline CDR1 reads SGHAT; CDR2 reads FQNNGV. Trimming removed 1 base at V and 8 bases at J, with 11 bases between. As DNA, the CDR3 is TGTGCCAGCAGCTTAGCCAGGGCGGGAGGCTACACCTTC. Protein: CASSLARAGGYTF.

This clone was counted between two and nine times. V is TRBV30 and J is TRBJ2-5, with D hard to call. The CDR3 runs 13 residues. Trimming shortened V by 1 base and J by 2 bases, and 8 bases separated the two germline ends. From germline, CDR1 is GTSNPN and CDR2 SVGIG (reference sequence). DNA of the CDR3: TGTGCCTGGAGTGGCGGCCGGCAAGAGACCCAGTACTTC. Translation: CAWSGGRQETQYF. The whole variable domain, remainder taken from reference TRBV30 and TRBJ2-5, is SQTIHQWPATLVQPVGSPLSLECTVEGTSNPNLYWYRQAAGRGLQLLFYSVGIGQISSEVPQNLSASRPQDRQFILSSKKLLLSDSGFYLCAWSGGRQETQYFGPGTRLLVL.

The chain uses TRBV30 and TRBJ2-5; 8 bases fit TRBD2. The CDR3 is 15 amino acids. V was pared by 0 bases and J by 2 bases, with 5 bases of the junction left unmatched. Germline V lookup: CDR1 GTSNPN, CDR2 SVGIG (reference sequence). CDR3 bases: TGTGCCTGGAGTGTAACTAGCGGAACTCAAGAGACCCAGTACTTC. Protein sequence: CAWSVTSGTQETQYF.

V is TRBV5-1 and J is TRBJ2-6; D is unclear. V was clipped by 2 bases and J by 0 bases, with 6 bases between them. Germline CDR1 is SGHRS and CDR2 is YFSETQ. CDR3 size: 15 residues. The CDR3: CASSFGFSGANVLTF. In DNA, the CDR3 is TGCGCCAGCAGCTTCGGGTTCTCTGGGGCCAACGTCCTGACTTTC.

V and J are TRBV25-1 and TRBJ1-1, with 7 bases fitting TRBD1. Germline V gene lookup returns CDR1 MGHDK and CDR2 SYGVNS. This CDR3 is built from 16 residues. The V gene end was trimmed by 1 base and the J gene end by 3 bases; junction bases not matched to a gene: 8. The CDR3 DNA reads TGTGCCAGCAGTGAATTTTCCGTAGGGGGCTACACTGAAGCTTTCTTT. Protein sequence: CASSEFSVGGYTEAFF.

This chain joins TRBV7-9 and TRBJ1-2; maybe TRBD1 (6 bases). In germline, CDR1 is SEHNR, CDR2 FQNEAQ (reference sequence). V gave up 1 base and J gave up 4 bases, with 10 bases separating them. This CDR3 is built from 14 residues. In nucleotides, the CDR3 is TGTGCCAGCAGCTTAGACCAGGGGCTCTATGGCTACACCTTC. Translating it yields CASSLDQGLYGYTF.